Sequencing of this TCR beta chain was carried out in a study of cytomegalovirus exposure and HLA in healthy donors. Study-wide points: Previously analyzed data showed that most TCR beta V segments were productive at a frequency of about 87% or about 30%. TRBV6-2, TRBV6-3 and some other V segments were unresolvable in 87-base-pair reads.

Turning to this clone: The target antigen is unknown.

These donors counted as nominally healthy when sampled, but unrecorded immune exposures were likely. Germline CDR1 and CDR2: MGHDK and SYGVNS. The J segment lost 6 bases and the V segment lost 3 bases, leaving 6 bases of the junction unmatched. The CDR3 is made up of 14 amino acids. Vbeta (60) and Jbeta (13) primers were used in the PCR. The data were produced by immunoSEQ multiplex PCR, yet TCRdb's version contains in-frame clones alone and is incomplete. Among roughly 66,000 clones, around three quarters were seen once, and the ten largest hold 7.8%. The specimen was PBMCs. V usage is TRBV25-1 and J usage is TRBJ2-3, with TRBD1 matching over 7 bases. The sequence came from a young man in good health and CMV-seropositive. The CDR3: CASSDVGGRDTQYF. CDR3 nucleotide sequence: TGTGCCAGCAGTGACGTAGGGGGCAGGGATACGCAGTATTTT. The entire variable domain, with the rest obtained from reference TRBV25-1 and TRBJ2-3, is as follows: EADIYQTPRYLVIGTGKKITLECSQTMGHDKMYWYQQDPGMELHLIHYSYGVNSTEKGDLSSESTVSRIRTEHFPLTLESARPSHTSQYLCASSDVGGRDTQYFGPGTRLTVL.